The source of this T cell receptor (beta chain) is a study of T cells in Graves' hyperthyroidism and ophthalmopathy. At first hyperthyroidism diagnosis, before any ophthalmopathy symptoms, the blood sample was collected. With V trimmed by 5 bases and J by 0 bases, 6 bases remained unmatched. The CDR3 is made up of 15 amino acids. The germline V gene encodes CDR1 MNHEY and CDR2 SVGEGT. This clonotype showed up many times. Amplified regions were TCR beta CDR3 sequences from RNA transcripts. HTBI primers drove first-round RT-PCR of the TCR CDR3. MiXCR, applied by TCRdb to the multiplex PCR reads, yields one record per CDR3 protein. Of more than 350,000 distinct CDR3 sequences detected, 17% appear once; the ten largest clones hold around 35%.

The clonotype comes from a woman aged 30 to 39 with Graves' hyperthyroidism that later progressed to Graves' ophthalmopathy. Specimen: blood. The chain carries TRBV6-2 or TRBV6-3 and TRBJ1-1; TRBD1 matches at 7 bases. The CDR3 DNA sequence: TGTGCCAGCAGTAGTTGGGACAGCATGAACACTGAAGCTTTCTTT. Residues: CASSSWDSMNTEAFF.